This TCR beta chain was identified during a study of T cells in Graves' hyperthyroidism and ophthalmopathy (dated by TCRdb to between 2019 and 2020). Broadly, across the study: Peripheral blood samples were taken at initial diagnosis, before any treatment was given. To identify distinguishing TCR V-J signatures, a discovery cohort of around 100 patients was used, comprising some 45 with Graves' ophthalmopathy and approximately 58 with stable Graves' hyperthyroidism. Prospective prediction of ophthalmopathy was tested in an independent validation cohort consisting of some 18 hyperthyroidism patients and more than 15 patients who later progressed to ophthalmopathy. The roughly 91 discovery patients were randomly split 7:3 into training and test sets. In several Graves' hyperthyroidism patients, the study also compared T-cell repertoires from thyroid tissue with T-cell repertoires from blood. Following sampling, methimazole starting at 30 mg daily was given to hyperthyroidism patients, and high-dose intravenous methylprednisolone was given to ophthalmopathy patients. According to the paper, TCR Vbeta CDR3 sequencing was carried out on 135 peripheral blood samples, which came from 40 to 45 ophthalmopathy, approximately 78 hyperthyroidism and approximately 17 progressor patients.

The TCR beta CDR3 regions were amplified from RNA transcripts. The TCR CDR3 was subjected to a first round of RT-PCR using the HTBI primer set and the Qiagen OneStep RT-PCR kit. Libraries were constructed in a second round of multiplex PCR, after which size selection and purification were performed. Libraries were sequenced paired-end with 100 bp reads on an Illumina HiSeq2000. The source study handled its data this way. SOAPnuke was used to process the raw data, removing reads that contained adapters or uncalled bases, had a mean Phred below 15, or lacked an exact match to the constant primer or identifier. High-quality paired reads were merged with COPE v1.2.5, and unique nucleotide sequences were defined as clonotypes. Clonotypes were aligned to IMGT TRBV, TRBD and TRBJ reference segments using MiTCR v1.1. The analysis was restricted to V-J combinations with a frequency above 0.0001, which together covered over 99% of the repertoires. A TCS score was defined as the ratio of F50 (clonal expansion) to E x V (chaos), with BLOSUM62-based TCRdist applied between CDR3 peptides within each V-J. Welch's t-statistics and random forest reduced roughly 530 V-J features to 13, which were used in a naive Bayes classifier (R e1071). TCRdb redid the processing of the public reads, applying fastp at Q25 and MiXCR, and retained in-frame beta chains. Rows matching on CDR3 protein sequence are summarized as one entry with the most common DNA and genes. V and J calls and clone size were set by TCRdb, not the authors. This sample lists a few hundred thousand distinct CDR3 sequences; about 20% were detected once. Roughly 29% of the sample rests with the top ten.

CDR1 and CDR2, looked up from the germline V gene, are SNHLY and FYNNEI. The CDR3 starts with the cysteine, ends with the phenylalanine, and has 15 residues. The entry retains the CDR3 DNA only, 45 bases that are in frame from base 1. Germline trimming amounts to 6 bases on V and 5 bases on J, with 10 as the count of junction bases outside the gene matches. This clonotype appeared a few times. The specificity of this receptor is unknown. The input lacks base qualities; no much larger clone sits a single base away. What the study reported, not specific to this receptor: Most expanded thyroid clonotypes (frequency above 0.001) were also detected in blood, a finding suggesting that blood repertoires may reflect thyroid immune responses. A model built on a 13 V-J signature distinguished ophthalmopathy from stable hyperthyroidism, reaching around 88% sensitivity and 81.08% specificity in cross-validation and 80%/75% in testing. In validation, progression to ophthalmopathy was predicted by the model with more than 65% sensitivity and around 75% specificity, a median of approximately 6.5 months before onset. Sample size was not statistically predetermined, and investigators were not blinded to group allocation.

Stable Graves' hyperthyroidism was defined as no progression to ophthalmopathy during 18 months of follow-up. Hyperthyroidism patients were newly diagnosed, with disease duration under 2 months, and aged 18 to 65 years. Exclusion was applied to patients with uncontrolled infections, other autoimmune diseases, pregnancy or lactation. Diagnoses were based on clinical symptoms, serum thyroxine and TRAb, thyroid ultrasound and orbital computed tomography. Ficoll-Paque density gradient centrifugation was used to isolate PBMCs from about 9 ml of fresh peripheral blood. Total RNA was extracted using Trizol reagent, and RNA quality was assessed on an Agilent 2100 Bioanalyzer.

The receptor chain draws on TRBV2 and TRBJ1-2, and 9 junctional nucleotides match TRBD1. Sequenced material: blood. The TCR comes from a young man with Graves' hyperthyroidism. This receptor has the CDR3 CASSPGQGGVYGYTF. In nucleotides, the sequence is TGTGCCAGCAGCCCGGGACAGGGAGGGGTGTATGGCTACACCTTC.